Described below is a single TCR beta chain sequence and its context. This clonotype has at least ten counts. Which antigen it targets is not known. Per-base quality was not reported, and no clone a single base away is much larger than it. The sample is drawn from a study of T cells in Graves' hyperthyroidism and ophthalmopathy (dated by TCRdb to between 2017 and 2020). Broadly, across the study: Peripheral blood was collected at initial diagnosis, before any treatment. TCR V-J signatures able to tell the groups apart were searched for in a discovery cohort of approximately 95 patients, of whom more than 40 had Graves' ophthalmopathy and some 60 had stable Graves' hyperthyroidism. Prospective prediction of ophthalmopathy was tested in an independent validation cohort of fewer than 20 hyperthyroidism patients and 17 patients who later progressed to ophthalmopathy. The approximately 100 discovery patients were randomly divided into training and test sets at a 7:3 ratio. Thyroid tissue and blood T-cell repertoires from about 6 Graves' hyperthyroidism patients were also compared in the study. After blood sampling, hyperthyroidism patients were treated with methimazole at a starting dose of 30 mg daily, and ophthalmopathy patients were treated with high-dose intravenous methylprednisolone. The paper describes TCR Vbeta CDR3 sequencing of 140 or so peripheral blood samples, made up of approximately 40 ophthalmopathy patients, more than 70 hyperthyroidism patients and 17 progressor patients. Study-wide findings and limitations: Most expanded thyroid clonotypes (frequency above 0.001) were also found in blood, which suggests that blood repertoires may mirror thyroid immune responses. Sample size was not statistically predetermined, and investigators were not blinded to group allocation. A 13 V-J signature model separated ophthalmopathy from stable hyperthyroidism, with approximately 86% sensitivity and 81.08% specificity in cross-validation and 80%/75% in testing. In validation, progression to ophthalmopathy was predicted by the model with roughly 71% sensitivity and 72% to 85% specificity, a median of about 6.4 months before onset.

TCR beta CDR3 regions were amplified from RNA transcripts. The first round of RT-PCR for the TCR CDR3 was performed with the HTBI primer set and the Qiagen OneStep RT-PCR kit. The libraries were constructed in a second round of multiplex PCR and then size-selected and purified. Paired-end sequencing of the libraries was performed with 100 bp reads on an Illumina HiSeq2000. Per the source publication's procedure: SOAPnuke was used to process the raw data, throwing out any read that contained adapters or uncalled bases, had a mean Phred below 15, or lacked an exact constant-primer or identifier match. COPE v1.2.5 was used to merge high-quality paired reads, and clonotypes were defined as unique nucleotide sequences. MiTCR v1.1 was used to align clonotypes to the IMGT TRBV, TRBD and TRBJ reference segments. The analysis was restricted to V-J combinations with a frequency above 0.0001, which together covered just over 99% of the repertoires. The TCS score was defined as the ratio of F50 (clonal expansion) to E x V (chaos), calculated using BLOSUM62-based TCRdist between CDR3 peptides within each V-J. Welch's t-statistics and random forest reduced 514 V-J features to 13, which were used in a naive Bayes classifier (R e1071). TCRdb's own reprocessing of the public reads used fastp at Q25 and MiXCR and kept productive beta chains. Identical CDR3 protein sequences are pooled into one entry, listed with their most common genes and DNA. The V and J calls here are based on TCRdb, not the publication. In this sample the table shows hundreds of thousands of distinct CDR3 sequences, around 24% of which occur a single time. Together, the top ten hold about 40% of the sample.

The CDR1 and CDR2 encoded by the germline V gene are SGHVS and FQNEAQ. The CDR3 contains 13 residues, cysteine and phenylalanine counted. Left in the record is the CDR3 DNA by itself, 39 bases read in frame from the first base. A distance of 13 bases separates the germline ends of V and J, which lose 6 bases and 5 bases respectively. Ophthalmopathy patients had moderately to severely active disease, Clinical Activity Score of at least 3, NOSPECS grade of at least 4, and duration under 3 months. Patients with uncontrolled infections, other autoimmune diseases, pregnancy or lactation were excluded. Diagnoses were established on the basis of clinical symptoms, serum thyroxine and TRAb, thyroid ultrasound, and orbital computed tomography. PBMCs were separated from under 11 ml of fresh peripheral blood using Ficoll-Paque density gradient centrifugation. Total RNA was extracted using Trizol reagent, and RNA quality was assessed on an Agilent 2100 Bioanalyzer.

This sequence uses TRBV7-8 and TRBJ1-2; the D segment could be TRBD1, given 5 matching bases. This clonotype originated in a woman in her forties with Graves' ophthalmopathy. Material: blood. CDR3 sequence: CASRPLGEYGYTF. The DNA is TGTGCCAGCAGACCCCTGGGGGAGTATGGCTACACCTTC.